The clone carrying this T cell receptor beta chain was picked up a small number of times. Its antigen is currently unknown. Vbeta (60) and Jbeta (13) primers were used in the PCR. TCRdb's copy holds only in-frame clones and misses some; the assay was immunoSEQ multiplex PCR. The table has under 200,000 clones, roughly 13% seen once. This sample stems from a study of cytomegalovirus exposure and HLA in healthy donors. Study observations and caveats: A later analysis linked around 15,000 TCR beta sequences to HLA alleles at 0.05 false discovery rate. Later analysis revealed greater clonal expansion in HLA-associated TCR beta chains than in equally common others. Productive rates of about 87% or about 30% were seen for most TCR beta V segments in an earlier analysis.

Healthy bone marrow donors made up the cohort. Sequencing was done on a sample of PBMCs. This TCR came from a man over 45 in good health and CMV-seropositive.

The CDR3 region is CASRLTGYNEKLFF. In DNA form, the CDR3 reads TGTGCCAGCAGGTTAACAGGTTATAATGAAAAACTGTTTTTT. This rearrangement joins TRBV28 to TRBJ1-4, with D possibly TRBD1 on 5 matching bases. The CDR3 runs 14 residues. Germline CDR1 is MDHEN and CDR2 is SYDVKM. Trimming shortened V by 6 bases and J by 4 bases, and 12 bases separated the two germline ends.